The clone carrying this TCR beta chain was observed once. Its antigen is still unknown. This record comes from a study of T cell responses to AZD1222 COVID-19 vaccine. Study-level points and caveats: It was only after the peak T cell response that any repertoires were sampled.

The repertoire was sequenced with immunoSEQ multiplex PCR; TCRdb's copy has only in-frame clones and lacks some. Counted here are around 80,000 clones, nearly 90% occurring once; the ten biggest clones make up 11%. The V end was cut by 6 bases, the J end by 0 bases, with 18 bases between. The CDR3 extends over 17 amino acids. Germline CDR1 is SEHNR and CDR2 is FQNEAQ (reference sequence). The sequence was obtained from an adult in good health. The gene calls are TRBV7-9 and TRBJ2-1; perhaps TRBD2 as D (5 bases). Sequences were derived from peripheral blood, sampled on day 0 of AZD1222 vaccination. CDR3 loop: CASRRTLSQSSYNEQFF. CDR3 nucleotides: TGTGCCAGCAGGAGGACTCTCAGCCAGAGCTCCTACAATGAGCAGTTCTTC.